These T cell receptor beta chains were read from a single sample in a study of OX40 agonist ivuxolimab in advanced cancers. Measured with immunoSEQ multiplex PCR; TCRdb has only the in-frame clones, and not every one. The table includes around 50,000 clones, approximately 91% detected once. This material consisted of CD4+ or CD8+ T cells sorted from blood, taken in a trial of the OX40 agonist ivuxolimab. Receptor source: an adult with an advanced solid tumor such as melanoma, head and neck, liver or kidney cancer. Each CDR3 is given with its conserved first and last residue. D genes are given only for firm matches. Some rows mark clone size as missing; the rest say once, few, many or name a class of expanded clone.

D gene: TRBD2
J gene: TRBJ2-1
clone size: -
V gene: TRBV7-3
CDR3 DNA: TGTGCCAGCAGCTCGCTAGCGGGAGGGTACAATGAGCAGTTCTTC
CDR3 protein: CASSSLAGGYNEQFF

D gene: -
J gene: TRBJ1-2
clone size: -
V gene: TRBV28
CDR3 DNA: TGTGCCAGCGGAGGGTCCCGGGGCTACACCTTC
CDR3 protein: CASGGSRGYTF

D gene: TRBD1
J gene: TRBJ2-3
clone size: -
V gene: TRBV6-6
CDR3 DNA: TGTGCCAGCAGTTACACAGGGGCAGATACGCAGTATTTT
CDR3 protein: CASSYTGADTQYF

D gene: -
J gene: TRBJ1-1
clone size: -
V gene: TRBV2
CDR3 DNA: TGTGCCAGCACCTTCTCGGGGCAGGAAAACACTGAAGCTTTCTTT
CDR3 protein: CASTFSGQENTEAFF

D gene: -
J gene: TRBJ2-1
clone size: -
V gene: TRBV7-9
CDR3 DNA: TGTGCCAGCAGCTTTAGAAGCGGTAGCGCCTACAATGAGCAGTTCTTC
CDR3 protein: CASSFRSGSAYNEQFF

D gene: TRBD2
J gene: TRBJ2-1
clone size: -
V gene: TRBV4-3
CDR3 DNA: TGCGCCAGCGGGCTAGCGGGAGGGAGGAATGAGCAGTTCTTC
CDR3 protein: CASGLAGGRNEQFF

D gene: -
J gene: TRBJ2-2
clone size: -
V gene: TRBV11-3
CDR3 DNA: TGTGCCAGCAGCTTTTCAGCGCTGAACACCGGGGAGCTGTTTTTT
CDR3 protein: CASSFSALNTGELFF

D gene: TRBD1
J gene: TRBJ2-7
clone size: -
V gene: TRBV6-1
CDR3 DNA: TGTGCCAGCAGCTCAGGGGGCCACGAGCAGTACTTC
CDR3 protein: CASSSGGHEQYF

D gene: TRBD2
J gene: TRBJ2-1
clone size: -
V gene: TRBV10-3
CDR3 DNA: TGTGCCATCAGTGGGACTAGCGGGGATACCCCCAGTGGGCAGTTCTTC
CDR3 protein: CAISGTSGDTPSGQFF

D gene: -
J gene: TRBJ2-3
clone size: -
V gene: TRBV11-3
CDR3 DNA: TGTGCCAGCAGCTTGGATTCAGATACGCAGTATTTT
CDR3 protein: CASSLDSDTQYF

D gene: -
J gene: TRBJ2-5
clone size: -
V gene: TRBV15
CDR3 DNA: TGTGCCACCAGCGCCCGACAGCAAGAGACCCAGTACTTC
CDR3 protein: CATSARQQETQYF

D gene: -
J gene: TRBJ1-5
clone size: -
V gene: TRBV19
CDR3 DNA: TGTGCCAGTAGCGACCTACAGGGAAGGGGTCAGCCCCAGCATTTT
CDR3 protein: CASSDLQGRGQPQHF

D gene: TRBD2
J gene: TRBJ2-3
clone size: -
V gene: TRBV5-1
CDR3 DNA: TGCGCCAGCAGATCCGGACTAGCGGGAATAGATACGCAGTATTTT
CDR3 protein: CASRSGLAGIDTQYF

D gene: TRBD2
J gene: TRBJ2-1
clone size: -
V gene: TRBV5-1
CDR3 DNA: TGCGCCAGCAATTCGTTGGCGGGAGGGAAAAAGCAGTTCTTC
CDR3 protein: CASNSLAGGKKQFF

D gene: TRBD1
J gene: TRBJ2-7
clone size: -
V gene: TRBV6-5
CDR3 DNA: TGTGCCAGCAGTTACTCGAGGACAGGGGATACCGAGCAGTACTTC
CDR3 protein: CASSYSRTGDTEQYF

D gene: TRBD2
J gene: TRBJ2-1
clone size: -
V gene: TRBV5-1
CDR3 DNA: TGCGCCAGCAGCTCCACTGAGACTAGCGGGAGGGGTCATGAGCAGTTCTTC
CDR3 protein: CASSSTETSGRGHEQFF

D gene: -
J gene: TRBJ1-5
clone size: few
V gene: TRBV27
CDR3 DNA: TGTGCCAGCAGTTCTCTTCCCCTCAATCAGCCCCAGCATTTT
CDR3 protein: CASSSLPLNQPQHF

D gene: TRBD1
J gene: TRBJ1-2
clone size: -
V gene: TRBV2
CDR3 DNA: TGTGCCAGCAGGTCACAGGGGGAAATGGGTGGCTACACCTTC
CDR3 protein: CASRSQGEMGGYTF

D gene: TRBD1
J gene: TRBJ2-7
clone size: -
V gene: TRBV4-2
CDR3 DNA: TGTGCCAGCAGCCAAGGTTTTAGGACAGGTTATGAGGAGCAGTACTTC
CDR3 protein: CASSQGFRTGYEEQYF

D gene: TRBD2
J gene: TRBJ2-3
clone size: medium-sized
V gene: TRBV11-2
CDR3 DNA: TGTGCCAGCAGCTTAAGACTAGCGGAGCTCACAGATACGCAGTATTTT
CDR3 protein: CASSLRLAELTDTQYF